The T cell receptor (beta chain) under discussion was sequenced for a study of blood T cells in healthy people across ages. V was pared by 1 base and J by 2 bases, with 2 bases of the junction left unmatched. The CDR3 is 13 residues long. Germline CDR1 and CDR2: DFQATT and SNEGSKA (reference sequence). Combining a sample-barcoded 5' primer with a J-beta primer mix, a second PCR ran for about 6 to 12 cycles. TCRdb redid the calling of the 5' RACE reads with MiXCR, one entry per CDR3 protein. The repertoire holds some 370,000 distinct CDR3 sequences, with over 45% as singletons. Only a few counts were recorded for this clonotype.

The sample consisted of blood. The receptor's source is a man aged 60 to 69 in good health. The V gene is TRBV20-1, the J gene TRBJ2-7, with TRBD2 identical over 7 bases. In nucleotides, the CDR3 is TGCAGTGCTAGAGGGGCGGGAGCCTACGAGCAGTACTTC. This codes for CSARGAGAYEQYF.